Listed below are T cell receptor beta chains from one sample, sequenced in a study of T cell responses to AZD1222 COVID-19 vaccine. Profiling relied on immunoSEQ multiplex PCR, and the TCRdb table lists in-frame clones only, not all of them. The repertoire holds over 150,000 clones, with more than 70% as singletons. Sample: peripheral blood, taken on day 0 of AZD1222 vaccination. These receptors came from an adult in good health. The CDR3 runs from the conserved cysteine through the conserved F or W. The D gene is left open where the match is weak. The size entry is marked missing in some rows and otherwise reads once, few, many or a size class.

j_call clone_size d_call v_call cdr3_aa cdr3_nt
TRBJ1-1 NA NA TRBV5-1 CASSLGWETEAFF TGCGCCAGCAGCTTGGGGTGGGAGACTGAAGCTTTCTTT
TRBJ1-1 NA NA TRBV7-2 CASSSTGRSDTEAFF TGTGCCAGCAGCTCAACGGGCCGGTCGGACACTGAAGCTTTCTTT
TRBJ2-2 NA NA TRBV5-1 CASSLGPQGGNTGELFF TGCGCCAGCAGCTTGGGACCCCAGGGGGGTAACACCGGGGAGCTGTTTTTT
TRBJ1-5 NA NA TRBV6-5 CASSLEGLNQPQHF TGTGCCAGCAGTCTCGAAGGTCTTAATCAGCCCCAGCATTTT
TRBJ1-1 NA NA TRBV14 CASSQSTPEAFF TGTGCCAGCAGCCAGAGTACCCCTGAAGCTTTCTTT
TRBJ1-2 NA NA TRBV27 CASSLSGTIYGYTF TGTGCCAGCAGCCTCTCGGGGACAATCTATGGCTACACCTTC
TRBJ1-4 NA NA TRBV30 CAWSVGGLPNEKLFF TGTGCCTGGAGTGTGGGGGGCCTCCCTAATGAAAAACTGTTTTTT
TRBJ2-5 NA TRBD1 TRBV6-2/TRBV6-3 CASSLSRTGIETQYF TGTGCCAGCAGTTTGTCCCGGACAGGGATCGAGACCCAGTACTTC
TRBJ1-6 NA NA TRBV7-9 CASSPMGGGNSPLHF TGTGCCAGCAGCCCCATGGGGGGTGGTAATTCACCCCTCCACTTT
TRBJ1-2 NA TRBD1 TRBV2 CASGGQTNYGYTF TGTGCCAGCGGGGGACAGACTAACTATGGCTACACCTTC
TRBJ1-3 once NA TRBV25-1 CASKSAGMADTIYF TGTGCCAGTAAGTCGGCGGGGATGGCGGACACCATATATTTT
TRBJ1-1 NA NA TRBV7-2 CASSLNFLSTEAFF TGTGCCAGCAGCTTAAATTTTCTGAGTACTGAAGCTTTCTTT
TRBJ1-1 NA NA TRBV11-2 CASSLERHTEAFF TGTGCCAGCAGCTTAGAACGGCACACTGAAGCTTTCTTT
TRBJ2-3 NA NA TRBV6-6 CASSHLGRSGIYTDTQYF TGTGCCAGCAGTCACCTAGGGAGGAGCGGCATCTACACAGATACGCAGTATTTT
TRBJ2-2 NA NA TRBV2 CASSDRVVNTGELFF TGTGCCAGCAGTGACAGGGTTGTAAACACCGGGGAGCTGTTTTTT
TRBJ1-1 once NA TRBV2 CASLEQGLSSEAFF TGTGCCAGCCTAGAACAGGGTCTTTCTTCTGAAGCTTTCTTT
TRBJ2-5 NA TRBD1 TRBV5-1 CASSTRTGPQETQYF TGCGCCAGCAGCACGAGGACAGGCCCCCAAGAGACCCAGTACTTC
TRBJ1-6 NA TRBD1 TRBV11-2 CASSDWDRGRDNSPLHF TGTGCCAGCAGCGACTGGGACAGGGGGAGGGATAATTCACCCCTCCACTTT
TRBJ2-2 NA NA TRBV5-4 CASSGPRFGGNTGELFF TGTGCCAGCAGCGGACCCCGATTCGGGGGAAACACCGGGGAGCTGTTTTTT
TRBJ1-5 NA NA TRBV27 CASSGGGRVTQPQHF TGTGCCAGCAGTGGAGGGGGTCGGGTAACTCAGCCCCAGCATTTT
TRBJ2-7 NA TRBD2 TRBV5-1 CASSHGLAGGYYEQYF TGCGCCAGCAGCCATGGACTAGCGGGAGGTTACTACGAGCAGTACTTC
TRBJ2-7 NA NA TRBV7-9 CASSLVGGTQYF TGTGCCAGCAGCTTAGTGGGGGGCACTCAGTACTTC
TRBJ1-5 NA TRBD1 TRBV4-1 CASSHSPRDRHYNQPQHF TGCGCCAGCAGCCATTCGCCCCGGGACAGACATTACAATCAGCCCCAGCATTTT
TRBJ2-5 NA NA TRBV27 CASSPESEETQYF TGTGCCAGCAGTCCCGAAAGCGAGGAGACCCAGTACTTC
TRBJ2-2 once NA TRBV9 CASSVGPGELFF TGTGCCAGCAGCGTAGGGCCCGGGGAGCTGTTTTTT
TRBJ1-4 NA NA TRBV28 CASSLSTASNEKLFF TGTGCCAGCAGTTTATCGACAGCATCTAATGAAAAACTGTTTTTT
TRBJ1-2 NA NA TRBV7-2 CASSLAPERHGYTF TGTGCCAGCAGCTTAGCCCCGGAACGCCATGGCTACACCTTC
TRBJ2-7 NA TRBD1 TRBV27 CASSLGQGADEQYF TGTGCCAGCAGTTTGGGGCAGGGGGCTGACGAGCAGTACTTC
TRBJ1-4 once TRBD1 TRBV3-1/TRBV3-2 CASSQDLDRGMGLKKLFF TGTGCCAGCAGCCAAGATCTGGACAGGGGGATGGGGTTAAAAAAACTGTTTTTT
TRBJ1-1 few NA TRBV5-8 CASSSPWVGENTEAFF TGTGCCAGCAGCTCCCCTTGGGTAGGGGAGAACACTGAAGCTTTCTTT
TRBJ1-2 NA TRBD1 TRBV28 CASSLRDRVRGYTF TGTGCCAGCAGTTTACGGGACAGGGTGCGGGGCTACACCTTC
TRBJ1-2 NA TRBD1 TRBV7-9 CASSQGQGPYGYTF TGTGCCAGCAGCCAGGGACAGGGGCCATATGGCTACACCTTC
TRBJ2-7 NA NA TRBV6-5 CASSPGEIQYF TGTGCCAGCAGCCCCGGGGAGATCCAGTACTTC
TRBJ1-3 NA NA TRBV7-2 CASSLERTMDTIYF TGTGCCAGCAGCTTAGAGCGTACAATGGACACCATATATTTT
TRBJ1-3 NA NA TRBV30 CASIRDTGNTIYF TGTGCCTCTATCCGGGACACTGGAAACACCATATATTTT
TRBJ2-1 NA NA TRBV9 CASSVEDRTYNEQFF TGTGCCAGCAGCGTAGAGGACAGAACCTACAATGAGCAGTTCTTC
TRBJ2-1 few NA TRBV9 CASSARDSTFNEQFF TGTGCCAGCAGCGCCCGGGACTCCACCTTCAATGAGCAGTTCTTC
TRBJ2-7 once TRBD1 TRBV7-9 CASSPRDRGYEQYF TGTGCCAGCAGCCCTCGGGACAGGGGTTACGAGCAGTACTTC
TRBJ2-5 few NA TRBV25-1 CASSESRVGQETQYF TGTGCCAGCAGTGAATCAAGGGTGGGACAAGAGACCCAGTACTTC
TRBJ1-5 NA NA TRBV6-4 CASRPGQPQHF TGTGCCAGCAGACCGGGTCAGCCCCAGCATTTT
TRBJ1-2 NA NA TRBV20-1 CSASNLYGYTF TGCAGTGCTAGTAACTTGTATGGCTACACCTTC